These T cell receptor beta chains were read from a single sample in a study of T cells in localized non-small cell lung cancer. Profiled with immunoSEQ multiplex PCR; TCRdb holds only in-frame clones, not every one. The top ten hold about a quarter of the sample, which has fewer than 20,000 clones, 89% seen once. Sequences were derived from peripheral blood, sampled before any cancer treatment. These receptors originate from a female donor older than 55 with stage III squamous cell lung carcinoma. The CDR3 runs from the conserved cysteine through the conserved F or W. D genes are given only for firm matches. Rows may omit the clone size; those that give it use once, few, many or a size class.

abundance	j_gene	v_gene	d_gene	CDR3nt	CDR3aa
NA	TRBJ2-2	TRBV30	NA	TGTGCCTGGAGTGTACTATACACCGGGGAGCTGTTTTTT	CAWSVLYTGELFF
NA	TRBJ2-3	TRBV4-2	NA	TGTGCCAGCAGCCAAGATCGGGGGTACGGGGGTGGAGATACGCAGTATTTT	CASSQDRGYGGGDTQYF
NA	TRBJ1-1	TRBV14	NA	TGTGCCAGCAGCCAAGTAGCGGGGTTAGGAGCTTTCTTT	CASSQVAGLGAFF
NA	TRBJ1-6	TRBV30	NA	TGTGCCTGGAGTATCCGTAAAGATTCACCCCTCCACTTT	CAWSIRKDSPLHF
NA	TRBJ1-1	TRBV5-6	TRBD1	TGTGCCAGCACTACCTTGGGACAGTACACTGAAGCTTTCTTT	CASTTLGQYTEAFF
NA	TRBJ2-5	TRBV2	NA	TGTGCCAGCAGTGAACGACGGCAGGGGGGACTAAAGACCCAGTACTTC	CASSERRQGGLKTQYF
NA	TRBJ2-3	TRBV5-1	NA	TGCGCCAGCAGCTCAAGGTCGGCCGCAGATACGCAGTATTTT	CASSSRSAADTQYF
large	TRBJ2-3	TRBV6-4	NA	TGTGCCAGCAGTGAGAGCACACTGGACACAGATACGCAGTATTTT	CASSESTLDTDTQYF
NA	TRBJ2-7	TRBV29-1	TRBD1	TGCAGCGTTGAGGGACAGGGGACCTACGAGCAGTACTTC	CSVEGQGTYEQYF
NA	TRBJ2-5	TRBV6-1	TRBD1	TGTGCCAGCAGTGGAGGGACAGGGGGCATAGAGACCCAGTACTTC	CASSGGTGGIETQYF
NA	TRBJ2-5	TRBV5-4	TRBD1	TGTGCCAGCAGCCCGGACAGGGAAGAGACCCAGTACTTC	CASSPDREETQYF
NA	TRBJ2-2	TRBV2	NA	TGTGCCAGCAGTGAAACGGGACCCAACACCGGGGAGCTGTTTTTT	CASSETGPNTGELFF
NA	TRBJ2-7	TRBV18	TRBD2	TGTGCCAGCTCCAGCGGTACGGCCAGCGGGAGTGTGTACGAGCAGTACTTC	CASSSGTASGSVYEQYF
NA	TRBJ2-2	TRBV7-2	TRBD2	TGTGCCAGCACCCCCAGAGCGGGAGGCACCACCGGGGAGCTGTTTTTT	CASTPRAGGTTGELFF
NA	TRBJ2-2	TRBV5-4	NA	TGTGCCAGCAGCTCGGGAACGAACACCGGGGAGCTGTTTTTT	CASSSGTNTGELFF
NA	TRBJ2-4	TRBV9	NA	TGTGCCAGCAGCGTAGTAGGACAGGCGGCGGGAGACATTCAGTACTTC	CASSVVGQAAGDIQYF
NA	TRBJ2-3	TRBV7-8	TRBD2	TGTGCCAGCAGCTTAGCATTTCGGCAGCGGGAGAGGGGGGGAGGTACGCAGTATTTT	CASSLAFRQRERGGGTQYF
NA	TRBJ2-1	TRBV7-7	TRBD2	TGTGCTAGCAGCGTCGGACTAGCGGGAGGCGGTGAGCAGTTCTTC	CASSVGLAGGGEQFF
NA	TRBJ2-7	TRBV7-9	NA	TGTGCCAGCAGCCGGGGGCTCTACACGGACCTTTGGGTCTACGAGCAGTACTTC	CASSRGLYTDLWVYEQYF
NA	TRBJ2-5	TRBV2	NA	TGTGCCAGCAGGGAAGAGACCCAGTACTTC	CASREETQYF
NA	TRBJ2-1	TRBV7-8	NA	TGTGCCAGCAGCCCCGGGACAAAGATTTTGAATGAGCAGTTCTTC	CASSPGTKILNEQFF
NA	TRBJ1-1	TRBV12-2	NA	TGTGCAAGTCGCTTAGTTCTTTTCGGGACAGAGAACACTGAAGCTTTCTTT	CASRLVLFGTENTEAFF
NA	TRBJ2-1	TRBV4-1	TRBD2	TGCGCCAGCAGCCCTCGAGACCTTCGACTAGCGGGAGTGCATGAGCAGTTCTTC	CASSPRDLRLAGVHEQFF
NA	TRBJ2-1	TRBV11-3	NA	TGTGCCAGCAGCTTGGAGGGAGGAACGTACAATGAGCAGTTCTTC	CASSLEGGTYNEQFF
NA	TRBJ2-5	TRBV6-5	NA	TGTGCCAGCAGTTATGGTCGGGACCAGTACTTC	CASSYGRDQYF
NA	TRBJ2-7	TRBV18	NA	TGTGCCAGCTCACCCCAGGGGCCTTGGGAGCAGTACTTC	CASSPQGPWEQYF
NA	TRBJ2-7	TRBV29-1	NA	TGCAGCGTTGCAACTACGGGACTCCTCAACGAGCAGTACTTC	CSVATTGLLNEQYF
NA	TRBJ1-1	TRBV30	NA	TGTGCCTGGATTAGGGACCGAACATGGTCAGGCACTGAAGCTTTCTTT	CAWIRDRTWSGTEAFF
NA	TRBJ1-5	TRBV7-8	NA	TGTGCCAGCAGCTTAGAGGGGGGCAGCGGTAGCAATCAGCCCCAGCATTTT	CASSLEGGSGSNQPQHF
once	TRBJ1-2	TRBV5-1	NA	TGCGCCAGCAGCTTGTCCGGGGGCTCTAACTATGGCTACACCTTC	CASSLSGGSNYGYTF
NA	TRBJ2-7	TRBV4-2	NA	TGTGCCAGCAGCCAAGATGCGTCGCGGGGGCCAGTATCCTACGAGCAGTACTTC	CASSQDASRGPVSYEQYF
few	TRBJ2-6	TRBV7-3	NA	TGTGCCAGCAGCGCGAGACCCTCTGGGGCCAACGTCCTGACTTTC	CASSARPSGANVLTF
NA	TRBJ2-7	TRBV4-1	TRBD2	TGCGCCAGCAGCCAGGAACGACTAGCCATGTACTACGAGCAGTACTTC	CASSQERLAMYYEQYF
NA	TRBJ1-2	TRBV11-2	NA	TGTGCCAGCAGCTTCGGGGTGGGGGGCTACACCTTC	CASSFGVGGYTF
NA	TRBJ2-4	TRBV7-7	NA	TGTGCTAGCAGCTTAGTTCTAGGGGGGACAGTAACCAAAAACATTCAGTACTTC	CASSLVLGGTVTKNIQYF
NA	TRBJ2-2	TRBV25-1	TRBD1	TGTGCCAGCAGTGGGGGACAGGCGAACACCGGGGAGCTGTTTTTT	CASSGGQANTGELFF
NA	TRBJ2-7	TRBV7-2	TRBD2	TGTGCCAGCAGCCTTTTGCGGGAGGTGTCCTACGAGCAGTACTTC	CASSLLREVSYEQYF
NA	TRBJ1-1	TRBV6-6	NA	TGTGCCAGCAGGGCGGGGGGTGAAGCTTTCTTT	CASRAGGEAFF
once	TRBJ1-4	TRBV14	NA	TGTGCCAGCAGCCAAGACGCGATCAGGGGTGGAAAACTGTTTTTT	CASSQDAIRGGKLFF
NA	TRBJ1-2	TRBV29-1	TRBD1	TGCAGCGTGGAAGGACAGGGTATTCAGTCCACCTATGGCTACACCTTC	CSVEGQGIQSTYGYTF
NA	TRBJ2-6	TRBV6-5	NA	TGTGCCAGCAGTTTACGGAGCTCTGGGGCCAACGTCCTGACTTTC	CASSLRSSGANVLTF
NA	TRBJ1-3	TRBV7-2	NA	TGTGCCAGCAGCCCCCAATCAGGGACTACAATCGTAAACACCATATATTTT	CASSPQSGTTIVNTIYF
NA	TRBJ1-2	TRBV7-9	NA	TGTGCCAGCAGCTTAGCGGGGGCTGAATATGGCTACACCTTC	CASSLAGAEYGYTF
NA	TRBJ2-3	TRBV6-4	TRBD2	TGTGCCAGCAGTGCGACAGCAAGCGGGGGGGCAGATACGCAGTATTTT	CASSATASGGADTQYF
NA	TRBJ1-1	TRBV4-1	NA	TGCGCCAGCAGCGCACTACTATACACTGAAGCTTTCTTT	CASSALLYTEAFF
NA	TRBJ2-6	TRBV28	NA	TGTGCCAGCAGGACCCAGGGGGCCAACGTCCTGACTTTC	CASRTQGANVLTF
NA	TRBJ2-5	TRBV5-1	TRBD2	TGCGCCAGCAGCTTGGAGAGCGGGAGAGAGACCCAGTACTTC	CASSLESGRETQYF
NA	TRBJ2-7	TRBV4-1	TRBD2	TGCGCCAGCAGCCAAGGGACTAGCGGGGACACCCCTTTGATCGAGCAGTACTTC	CASSQGTSGDTPLIEQYF
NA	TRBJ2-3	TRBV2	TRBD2	TGTGCCAGCAGCGACACCCTAGCGGGGGGGACGGATACGCAGTATTTT	CASSDTLAGGTDTQYF
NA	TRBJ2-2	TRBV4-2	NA	TGTGCCAGCAGCCAAGACGGCAGGGGACCCGGGGAGCTGTTTTTT	CASSQDGRGPGELFF
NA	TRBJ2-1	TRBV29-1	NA	TGCAGCGTAGGACAAGAAACCTACAATGAGCAGTTCTTC	CSVGQETYNEQFF